The present T cell receptor beta chain was sequenced within a study of shared clonotypes between healthy human individuals (dated by TCRdb to the early 2020s). Regarding the complete study: The cohort included three men and a couple of women between 18 and 49 years of age. For each donor, CD4 naive and CD4 memory were each given three plates, CD8 naive was given two plates, and CD8 memory was given one plate. The study deeply sequenced blood TCR repertoires of five healthy adults to estimate repertoire size and the extent of clonotype sharing between individuals. Different laboratories and diverse techniques were used to prepare libraries and sequence TCR repertoires, to increase sequencing depth and limit assay-specific biases. Each donor's leukapheresis produced roughly between roughly 0.85 and 9.5 billion PBMCs. Study-level results and caveats: Higher generation probabilities were observed for clonotypes shared by all four sorted-subset donors than for non-shared clonotypes. Larger estimated clonotype richness was generally found for naive subsets than for memory subsets. Because the study included only a small number of donors, the genetic and exposure-history diversity represented was limited. Based on pairwise subsampling, the degree of clonotype sharing among donors was expected to be affected by sequencing depth. Sampling was limited to blood, and TCR repertoires in tissue likely differ from TCR repertoires in blood. When a handful of donors were compared, the shared fraction of clonotypes was around 5.1% for naive CD4, 3.5% for naive CD8, about 2.5% for memory CD4, and around 0.37% for memory CD8. Rarefaction of sorted-subset datasets indicated incomplete sequencing despite the large sequencing depth.

Details on this clone: Its antigen target is currently unknown. Per-nucleotide qualities are absent, and no much larger clonotype sits a single base away.

The junction shows trimming of 7 bases on V and 7 bases on J, plus 17 bases between the germline ends. The CDR3 sequence holds 13 residues, the cysteine and phenylalanine included. This entry keeps only the CDR3 DNA: 39 bases, framed from base 1. CDR1 SGDLS and CDR2 YYNGEE are derived from the germline V gene. Using the deep immunoSEQ assay, multiplex PCR amplified TCR CDR3 regions from genomic DNA. Extracted genomic DNA from each cell subset was distributed evenly across all wells of several immunoSEQ 96-well plates, and each plate was treated as a replicate. For sorted subsets, about 200 ng genomic DNA, equal to some 30,000 T cell genomes, was loaded into each replicate PCR. Purified libraries were quantified with a Qubit 3.0 fluorometer, sized on a Bioanalyzer 2100, and re-quantified with the KAPA Library Quantification kit. Every immunoSEQ 96-well plate was sequenced on a separate single-read 150-cycle Illumina NextSeq 550 flow cell. On the study's bioinformatics: Because the immunoSEQ output included only junctional sequences and no quality scores, the filtering could not be the same as the filtering used for full-length reads. To assign V/J genes and CDR3, sequences were annotated using PyIR, a Python wrapper for IgBLAST v1.9, with IMGT germline references. Reads were filtered out if the reads had weak V/J assignments (E-value above 1e-6), no CDR3, stop codons, out-of-frame junctions, or ambiguous translated residues. V3J clonotypes were defined as sequences sharing the same inferred V gene, J gene, and CDR3 amino acid sequence. Percentage overlap between repertoires was computed as shared unique clonotypes divided by the size of the smaller repertoire. Three approaches were used to assess repertoire richness: RTK rarefaction, the Chao1 estimator, and Recon v2.1 estimates of unobserved clonotypes. OLGA was used to compute generation probabilities for all TCRbeta clonotypes that the gDNA method yielded from a handful of donors. TCRdb limited this immuneACCESS table to in-frame rearrangements with V and J called. A share of clones is missing; checked studies link under half to unresolved V genes, and the rest is unexplained. V and J calls and clone size are as listed in that table; D and trimming were resolved from the DNA. In this sample the table shows around 1.9 million clones, 85% to 95% of which occur a single time. Clones ranked in the top ten supply 1.5% to 2% of the sample.

CD8 naive samples were CD45RO-negative cells positively selected for CCR7, giving a CD45RA+CCR7+ population that excluded TemRA cells. The donors were healthy, HIV-negative adults with no recently reported acute infections or vaccinations. All donors were Caucasian adults living in Nashville, Tennessee, USA. Blood was collected by leukapheresis, and PBMCs were isolated by Ficoll-Histopaque density gradient centrifugation and then cryopreserved in liquid nitrogen vapor phase. Purity and quantity of every magnetically sorted T cell population were checked by analytical flow cytometry. Genomic DNA was isolated from every sorted fraction and measured by UV absorbance on a Nanodrop 2000c.

The chain is assembled from TRBV9 and TRBJ1-2; no D gene call is confident. Sequencing used naive CD8+ T cells from PBMCs. Explained via the paper, the cell subset or site label denotes: CD45RA+CCR7+. This sequence was found in a man between 18 and 35 years old in good health. Some clones in this sample may be carry-over from other donors' samples. The nucleotide sequence reads as follows: TGTGCCAGCGGCTCAGGTCCCCAGCTTGGCTACACCTTC. The encoded protein is CASGSGPQLGYTF.